These 17 T cell receptor beta chains share one sample of origin, sequenced in a study of blood T cell repertoires in COVID-19. The method was immunoSEQ multiplex PCR; TCRdb's version includes in-frame clones alone and lacks a portion of them. The sample has roughly 210,000 clones, less than 90% seen once. The sample comprised peripheral blood. The receptors come from a man in his 70s with acute or convalescent COVID-19.

The chain has TRBV14 and TRBJ2-1; 9 bases align to TRBD1. V lost 7 bases, J lost 8 bases, and 6 bases stayed unmatched. This CDR3 has 13 amino acids. CDR1 SGHDN and CDR2 FVKESK come from the germline V gene. The CDR3: CASKGTGMDEQFF. The CDR3 DNA sequence: TGTGCCAGCAAAGGGACAGGGATGGATGAGCAGTTCTTC.

The CDR3 reads CASSVAGTGNTIYF. The CDR3 nucleotides are TGTGCCAGCAGCGTAGCAGGAACTGGAAACACCATATATTTT. The chain uses TRBV9 and TRBJ1-3; D is uncertain. Per germline, CDR1 SGDLS and CDR2 YYNGEE. V lost 0 bases and J 2 bases, leaving 6 bases between the germline ends. The CDR3 runs to 14 residues.

This chain links TRBV11-1 with TRBJ1-1, with D possibly TRBD1 on 6 matching bases. Germline assignment: CDR1 SGHAT and CDR2 FQDESV (reference sequence). This CDR3 region has 12 residues. V shed 5 bases and J shed 5 bases, with 9 bases lying between them. The CDR3 reads CASSHRDTEAFF. The CDR3 nucleotides are TGTGCCAGCAGCCACAGGGATACTGAAGCTTTCTTT.

Only one count was recorded for this clone. This chain uses TRBV5-8 with TRBJ2-7; D may be TRBD2 (7 bases). Trimming took off 6 bases at V and 4 bases at J, with 20 bases between the two ends. Looked up from germline, CDR1 is SGHTS and CDR2 is YDEGEE. This CDR3 is 15 amino acids long. CDR3 in amino acids: CASMVSWGGSYEQYF. CDR3 nucleotide sequence: TGTGCCAGCATGGTTTCATGGGGGGGCTCGTACGAGCAGTACTTC. Drawing the rest from reference TRBV5-8 and TRBJ2-7, the complete variable domain is EAGVTQSPTHLIKTRGQQATLRCSPISGHTSVYWYQQALGLGLQFLLWYDEGEERNRGNFPPRFSGRQFPNYSSELNVNALELEDSALYLCASMVSWGGSYEQYFGPGTRLTVT.

The chain carries TRBV7-2 and TRBJ2-1; 13 bases agree with TRBD2. The CDR3 runs to 15 residues. V gave up 5 bases and J gave up 9 bases; unmatched junction bases: 7. Germline-derived CDR1 and CDR2 are SGHTA and FQGNSA. The CDR3 loop is CASSPGLAGVGEQFF. The CDR3, as DNA: TGTGCCAGCAGCCCCGGACTAGCGGGAGTTGGTGAGCAGTTCTTC.

The V call is TRBV18, the J call TRBJ1-2; 7 bases match TRBD1. The germline V gene encodes CDR1 KGHSH and CDR2 LQKENI. J gave up 2 bases and V 6 bases, and 12 bases lay outside the gene matches. The CDR3 sequence is 16 residues long. CDR3: CASSSNTGQQNYGYTF. CDR3 coding DNA: TGTGCCAGCTCCTCCAACACGGGACAGCAAAACTATGGCTACACCTTC.

The chain has TRBV28 and TRBJ2-7; TRBD2 agrees at 7 bases. V lost 5 bases to trimming and J lost 5 bases; unmatched junction nucleotides: 12. The CDR3 consists of 15 residues. The germline gives CDR1 MDHEN, CDR2 SYDVKM. The CDR3: CASSLPGAGEDEQYF. The CDR3, as DNA: TGTGCCAGCAGTCTCCCCGGGGCGGGAGAGGACGAGCAGTACTTC.

This clone was seen once. Other DNA sequences from this sample encode an identical CDR3 as well. V gene TRBV3-1 (or the pseudogene TRBV3-2) combines with J gene TRBJ2-3, with D uncertain. Trimming took off 3 bases at V and 1 base at J, with 5 bases between the two ends. This CDR3 has 13 amino acids. Germline-derived CDR1 and CDR2 are LGHDT and YNNKEL (reference sequence). The CDR3 reads CASSQQGTDTQYF. The CDR3 DNA reads as TGTGCCAGCAGCCAGCAGGGCACAGATACGCAGTATTTT.

This sequence joins TRBV19 and TRBJ1-1; D perhaps matches TRBD1 (5 bases). CDR1 LNHDA and CDR2 SQIVND come from the germline V gene (reference sequence). V lost 3 bases, J lost 8 bases, and 13 bases lay in between. This CDR3 has 13 residues. Written as DNA, the CDR3 is TGTGCCAGTAGTATGGGGGACTGGGCCGAAGCTTTCTTT. It specifies CASSMGDWAEAFF.

J is TRBJ2-7 and V is TRBV5-6; 8 bases match TRBD1. Losses at the gene ends were 3 bases for V and 3 bases for J; bases not matched to a gene: 5. There are 14 residues in the CDR3. The germline gives CDR1 SGHDT, CDR2 YYEEEE. CDR3 loop: CASSWTGQGYEQYF. DNA of the CDR3: TGTGCCAGCAGCTGGACCGGACAGGGCTACGAGCAGTACTTC.

The rearrangement links TRBV10-3 to TRBJ2-1, with D possibly being TRBD2 (5 bases). V shed 2 bases and J shed 7 bases, with 15 bases lying between them. The CDR3 extends over 15 amino acids. Per germline, CDR1 ENHRY and CDR2 SYGVKD. The CDR3 DNA follows: TGTGCCATCAGTGAGCCCTCACGTCGGGATAATGAGCAGTTCTTC. Protein: CAISEPSRRDNEQFF.

This chain links TRBV3-1 (or the pseudogene TRBV3-2) with TRBJ2-1; 15 bases agree with TRBD2. The V and J ends lost 1 base and 7 bases, in that order; junction bases with no gene match: 5. Germline-derived CDR1 and CDR2 are LGHDT and YNNKEL (reference sequence). This CDR3 region has 17 residues. CDR3 DNA sequence: TGTGCCAGCAGCCAAGGGACTAGCGGGAGGGTTAGAAATGAGCAGTTCTTC. Translating it yields CASSQGTSGRVRNEQFF.

This clone came up once. V is TRBV15 and J is TRBJ2-7, with 9 bases identical to TRBD1. Per the germline V gene, CDR1 is LNHNV and CDR2 is YYDKDF (reference sequence). Losses at the gene ends were 2 bases for V and 7 bases for J; bases not matched to a gene: 9. CDR3 length equals 15 residues. CDR3 in amino acids: CATSRQTGGAGEQYF. CDR3 DNA sequence: TGTGCCACCAGCAGACAAACAGGGGGCGCGGGGGAGCAGTACTTC.

The chain recombines TRBV21-1 with TRBJ2-1; the table's D call TRBD2 went unverified against the DNA. TRBV21-1 constitutes a pseudogene. This CDR3 region has 16 residues. For the CDR3, the DNA is TGTGCCAGCAGCAAAGGTACTAGCGGGAAATACAATGAGCAGTTCTTC. Translated, it gives CASSKGTSGKYNEQFF.

This clone was counted once. The rearrangement joins TRBV28 to TRBJ2-7; perhaps TRBD1 as D (7 bases). This CDR3 contains 14 residues. V was trimmed by 5 bases and J by 7 bases, leaving 18 bases between them. Germline loops: CDR1 MDHEN, CDR2 SYDVKM. The CDR3 DNA follows: TGTGCCAGCAGTAGACAGGGTGCGGGGAGGGAGCAGTACTTC. Translated: CASSRQGAGREQYF.

This chain uses TRBV25-1 with TRBJ2-4; a possible D gene is TRBD2 (5 bases). V lost 2 bases to trimming and J lost 2 bases, with 16 bases between them. This CDR3 comprises 17 residues. CDR1 and CDR2 from the germline V gene are MGHDK and SYGVNS. The CDR3 is CASSEPSRVGSKNIQYF. CDR3 DNA: TGTGCCAGCAGTGAACCATCGAGGGTTGGCTCCAAAAACATTCAGTACTTC.

CDR3 coding DNA: TGTGCCAGCAGCTTGGTGCTAGCGGGAGTTTTGGAGACCCAGTACTTC. The encoded protein is CASSLVLAGVLETQYF. The chain combines TRBV5-5 with TRBJ2-5; TRBD2 agrees at 10 bases. The germline V gene has CDR1 SGHKS and CDR2 YYEKEE (reference sequence). CDR3 size: 16 residues. The trim removed 0 bases at V and 5 bases at J, leaving 7 bases unmatched.